Listed below are T cell receptor beta chains from one sample, sequenced in a study of cytomegalovirus exposure and HLA in healthy donors. Produced via immunoSEQ multiplex PCR; TCRdb's table is partial and in-frame only. The table lists 200,000 to 250,000 clones, 85% to 95% of them singletons. The sequencing sample was made of PBMCs. These receptor sequences come from a woman in her late teens or twenties in good health and CMV-seronegative. Each CDR3 is given with its conserved first and last residue. The D gene is left open where the match is weak. Rows give clone size only sometimes, using once, few, many, or a class for an expanded clone.

V: TRBV12-5
D: .
size: .
J: TRBJ2-7
DNA: TGTGCTAGTGGTTTGGGGGTTTGGACTACCTTCTACGAGCAGTACTTC
CDR3: CASGLGVWTTFYEQYF

V: TRBV6-6
D: TRBD1
size: .
J: TRBJ1-1
DNA: TGTGCCAGTAATAACAGGGGTGTGAACACTGAAGCTTTCTTT
CDR3: CASNNRGVNTEAFF

V: TRBV9
D: TRBD1
size: .
J: TRBJ1-4
DNA: TGTGCCAGCAGCGTAGATCCTCCAGGGGGAACTAATGAAAAACTGTTTTTT
CDR3: CASSVDPPGGTNEKLFF

V: TRBV6-1
D: .
size: .
J: TRBJ1-1
DNA: TGTGCCAGCAGCCCACGACGGAGGGCGCATGAAGCTTTCTTT
CDR3: CASSPRRRAHEAFF

V: TRBV7-9
D: TRBD2
size: .
J: TRBJ2-7
DNA: TGTGCCAGCAGCTCTGGGACTAGCGGGAGAGGGGGTAGCTCCTACGAGCAGTACTTC
CDR3: CASSSGTSGRGGSSYEQYF

V: TRBV5-1
D: .
size: once
J: TRBJ1-1
DNA: TGCGCCAGCACTCTGGGGGGTGGGATGAACACTGAAGCTTTCTTT
CDR3: CASTLGGGMNTEAFF

V: TRBV6-1
D: TRBD1
size: .
J: TRBJ1-5
DNA: TGTGCCAGCAGTGAGCGGACAGGTCGCCCGCAGCCCCAGCATTTT
CDR3: CASSERTGRPQPQHF

V: TRBV6-4
D: .
size: .
J: TRBJ2-2
DNA: TGTGCCAGCACCGTGGACTCGAACACCGGGGAGCTGTTTTTT
CDR3: CASTVDSNTGELFF

V: TRBV28
D: .
size: .
J: TRBJ2-7
DNA: TGTGCCAGCAGTTTATCCACCGGCTACGAGCAGTACTTC
CDR3: CASSLSTGYEQYF

V: TRBV11-2
D: TRBD2
size: .
J: TRBJ2-7
DNA: TGTGCCAGCACCTCTAGCGGGATCTCCTACGAGCAGTACTTC
CDR3: CASTSSGISYEQYF

V: TRBV27
D: .
size: .
J: TRBJ1-6
DNA: TGTGCCAGCAGTTCCCTTGACAGTCATTCACCCCTCCACTTT
CDR3: CASSSLDSHSPLHF

V: TRBV28
D: .
size: .
J: TRBJ2-7
DNA: TGTGCCAGCAGTTCCCCAGCGGCCGAGCAGTACTTC
CDR3: CASSSPAAEQYF

V: TRBV9
D: TRBD1
size: .
J: TRBJ1-1
DNA: TGTGCCAGCAGCGTAACAGGGGTGGGAAACACTGAAGCTTTCTTT
CDR3: CASSVTGVGNTEAFF

V: TRBV6-1
D: TRBD1
size: .
J: TRBJ1-1
DNA: TGTGCCAGCCGGGACCGGGACAGAGTGAACACTGAAGCTTTCTTT
CDR3: CASRDRDRVNTEAFF

V: TRBV29-1
D: .
size: once
J: TRBJ2-7
DNA: TGCAGCGTCGAGGGAAGGTGGAACGAGCAGTACTTC
CDR3: CSVEGRWNEQYF

V: TRBV19
D: .
size: .
J: TRBJ2-2
DNA: TGTGCCAGTAGTAACCAGGGGAACACCGGGGAGCTGTTTTTT
CDR3: CASSNQGNTGELFF

V: TRBV27
D: TRBD1
size: .
J: TRBJ2-7
DNA: TGTGCCAGCAGTCCAACCGGGACAGGGAATCGGCACGAGCAGTACTTC
CDR3: CASSPTGTGNRHEQYF

V: TRBV10-3
D: TRBD2
size: .
J: TRBJ2-2
DNA: TGTGCCATCAGTACTAGCGGGAAGAACACCGGGGAGCTGTTTTTT
CDR3: CAISTSGKNTGELFF

V: TRBV2
D: .
size: .
J: TRBJ1-1
DNA: TGTGCCAGCAATGCCGTGTGGGGCGGGATTGAAGCTTTCTTT
CDR3: CASNAVWGGIEAFF

V: TRBV4-2
D: TRBD2
size: .
J: TRBJ2-1
DNA: TGTGCCAGCAGCCAAGACGTTCGGGAGGGCTACTACAATGAGCAGTTCTTC
CDR3: CASSQDVREGYYNEQFF

V: TRBV6-5
D: .
size: .
J: TRBJ1-5
DNA: TGTGCCAGCGAACGGGGGAACAATCAGCCCCAGCATTTT
CDR3: CASERGNNQPQHF

V: TRBV27
D: TRBD2
size: .
J: TRBJ2-3
DNA: TGTGCCAGCAGTAGAAGCGGGAGGAGTATCACAGATACGCAGTATTTT
CDR3: CASSRSGRSITDTQYF

V: TRBV27
D: .
size: .
J: TRBJ1-5
DNA: TGTGCCAGCAGTTTACAGGGATCGAATCAGCCCCAGCATTTT
CDR3: CASSLQGSNQPQHF

V: TRBV6-5
D: TRBD1
size: .
J: TRBJ2-5
DNA: TGTGCCAGCAGGACAGGGGAGACCCAGTACTTC
CDR3: CASRTGETQYF

V: TRBV11-2
D: .
size: .
J: TRBJ1-1
DNA: TGTGCCAGCAGCAAGAAGGGGCTTTTGAACACTGAAGCTTTCTTT
CDR3: CASSKKGLLNTEAFF

V: TRBV2
D: TRBD1
size: .
J: TRBJ2-7
DNA: TGTGCCAGCAATGGACAGGGGGCGGGGGAGCAGTACTTC
CDR3: CASNGQGAGEQYF

V: TRBV2
D: .
size: .
J: TRBJ1-2
DNA: TGTGCCAGCAGCAAAATACCTCAGGACAGTGACTATGGCTACACCTTC
CDR3: CASSKIPQDSDYGYTF

V: TRBV11-2
D: .
size: .
J: TRBJ2-3
DNA: TGTGCCAGCAGCTTAGATCGTTTCACAGATACGCAGTATTTT
CDR3: CASSLDRFTDTQYF

V: TRBV29-1
D: .
size: .
J: TRBJ2-1
DNA: TGCAGCGTTGGGGCAGCCAAGAATGAGCAGTTCTTC
CDR3: CSVGAAKNEQFF

V: TRBV27
D: .
size: .
J: TRBJ2-1
DNA: TGTGCCAGCACGGGTGACAATGAGCAGTTCTTC
CDR3: CASTGDNEQFF

V: TRBV10-3
D: .
size: .
J: TRBJ1-5
DNA: TGTGCCATCAGTGAGTCGACGATGAGGGCTGATAATCAGCCCCAGCATTTT
CDR3: CAISESTMRADNQPQHF

V: TRBV6-1
D: .
size: .
J: TRBJ1-5
DNA: TGTGCCAGCAGTGAAGACCCAGCGGGGAGACAGCCCCAGCATTTT
CDR3: CASSEDPAGRQPQHF

V: TRBV5-1
D: TRBD2
size: .
J: TRBJ2-7
DNA: TGCGCCAGCAGCTCCATGACTAGCGGGACGGGGAAGTACTTC
CDR3: CASSSMTSGTGKYF

V: TRBV6-1
D: .
size: .
J: TRBJ2-5
DNA: TGTGCCAGCATTGGAGCTTGGGCCAGACAAGAGACCCAGTACTTC
CDR3: CASIGAWARQETQYF

V: TRBV28
D: .
size: .
J: TRBJ2-7
DNA: TGTGCCAGCAGCCCCGACAGTGGCGCCTACGAGCAGTACTTC
CDR3: CASSPDSGAYEQYF

V: TRBV18
D: .
size: .
J: TRBJ2-7
DNA: TGTGCCAGCTCATCTATACAGGGCTACGAGCAGTACTTC
CDR3: CASSSIQGYEQYF

V: TRBV5-1
D: TRBD2
size: .
J: TRBJ2-2
DNA: TGCGCCAGCAGCTTTAGAGCGGGAGCGTCCACCGGGGAGCTGTTTTTT
CDR3: CASSFRAGASTGELFF

V: TRBV6-5
D: .
size: .
J: TRBJ1-2
DNA: TGTGCCAGCAGTTACTCGGCGGGCTATGGCTACACCTTC
CDR3: CASSYSAGYGYTF

V: TRBV19
D: TRBD1
size: .
J: TRBJ1-1
DNA: TGTGCCAGTAGGCGTGCCGGACAGGGAGGGGACACTGAAGCTTTCTTT
CDR3: CASRRAGQGGDTEAFF

V: TRBV4-2
D: TRBD2
size: .
J: TRBJ2-1
DNA: TGTGCCAGCAGCCAAGTCGGGCTAGCGGGAGGCAATGAGCAGTTCTTC
CDR3: CASSQVGLAGGNEQFF

V: TRBV28
D: .
size: .
J: TRBJ1-1
DNA: TGTGCCAGCCGCAGAAACACTGAAGCTTTCTTT
CDR3: CASRRNTEAFF

V: TRBV6-6
D: .
size: .
J: TRBJ2-6
DNA: TGTGCCAGCAGTTATAGGGGGACTGGGGCCAACGTCCTGACTTTC
CDR3: CASSYRGTGANVLTF

V: TRBV27
D: TRBD1
size: once
J: TRBJ2-1
DNA: TGTGCCAGCACAAAGATCGGGACAGGGAACAATGAGCAGTTCTTC
CDR3: CASTKIGTGNNEQFF

V: TRBV28
D: .
size: .
J: TRBJ1-2
DNA: TGTGCCAGCACTCTTGGTGCGAAGGGCTACACCTTC
CDR3: CASTLGAKGYTF

V: TRBV30
D: TRBD2
size: .
J: TRBJ2-2
DNA: TGTGCCTGGAGTGTAAGGGCTAGCGGCACCGGGGAGCTGTTTTTT
CDR3: CAWSVRASGTGELFF

V: TRBV6-6
D: TRBD2
size: .
J: TRBJ2-1
DNA: TGTGCCAGCAGTGTCTCCGGGACTAGCGGTTACAATGAGCAGTTCTTC
CDR3: CASSVSGTSGYNEQFF

V: TRBV5-6
D: TRBD2
size: .
J: TRBJ2-3
DNA: TGTGCCAGCAGCTTGCGGACTAGCGCTAGCACAGATACGCAGTATTTT
CDR3: CASSLRTSASTDTQYF

V: TRBV2
D: .
size: .
J: TRBJ1-5
DNA: TGTGCCAGCAGTGTCCGACAGGGCAATCAGCCCCAGCATTTT
CDR3: CASSVRQGNQPQHF

V: TRBV28
D: .
size: .
J: TRBJ1-6
DNA: TGTGCCAGCACCGCCAGGGGTTGGAATTCACCCCTCCACTTT
CDR3: CASTARGWNSPLHF

V: TRBV5-1
D: .
size: .
J: TRBJ1-1
DNA: TGCGCCAGCAGCCCTCGGTCGAGCACTGAAGCTTTCTTT
CDR3: CASSPRSSTEAFF

V: TRBV6-5
D: TRBD2
size: .
J: TRBJ2-7
DNA: TGTGCCAGCACAGCGGGAGAAGTCTACGAGCAGTACTTC
CDR3: CASTAGEVYEQYF

V: TRBV2
D: TRBD2
size: once
J: TRBJ2-3
DNA: TGTGCCAGCAGTGCCCTTACGACTAGCGCTGGCACAGATACGCAGTATTTT
CDR3: CASSALTTSAGTDTQYF

V: TRBV5-1
D: TRBD2
size: once
J: TRBJ2-7
DNA: TGCGCCAGCAGCGTGGGAGGAATAGCGGGAGGACCCTACGAGCAGTACTTC
CDR3: CASSVGGIAGGPYEQYF

V: TRBV5-1
D: TRBD2
size: .
J: TRBJ2-3
DNA: TGCGCCAGCAGCCTAGCGGGCTCTAGCACAGATACGCAGTATTTT
CDR3: CASSLAGSSTDTQYF

V: TRBV27
D: .
size: .
J: TRBJ2-7
DNA: TGTGCCAGCAGTTACTTGGAGGGCCCCTACGAGCAGTACTTC
CDR3: CASSYLEGPYEQYF

V: TRBV10-3
D: TRBD1
size: once
J: TRBJ2-5
DNA: TGTGCCATCAGTCACTCGACAGGGGGGGAGACCCAGTACTTC
CDR3: CAISHSTGGETQYF

V: TRBV6-1
D: .
size: .
J: TRBJ1-3
DNA: TGTGCCAGCAGTGAAATGAGGCAATTCTCTGGAAACACCATATATTTT
CDR3: CASSEMRQFSGNTIYF

V: TRBV13
D: .
size: .
J: TRBJ2-7
DNA: TGTGCCAGCAGCTTAGTTCGGGGGGCGAACGAGCAGTACTTC
CDR3: CASSLVRGANEQYF

V: TRBV7-2
D: .
size: few
J: TRBJ2-1
DNA: TGTGCCAGCAGCTTAGCGGCGGGGCTCGGGCAGTTCTTC
CDR3: CASSLAAGLGQFF

V: TRBV28
D: TRBD1
size: .
J: TRBJ2-5
DNA: TGTGCCAGCAGTTTATTTGGGACAGGGCTAAAAGAGACCCAGTACTTC
CDR3: CASSLFGTGLKETQYF